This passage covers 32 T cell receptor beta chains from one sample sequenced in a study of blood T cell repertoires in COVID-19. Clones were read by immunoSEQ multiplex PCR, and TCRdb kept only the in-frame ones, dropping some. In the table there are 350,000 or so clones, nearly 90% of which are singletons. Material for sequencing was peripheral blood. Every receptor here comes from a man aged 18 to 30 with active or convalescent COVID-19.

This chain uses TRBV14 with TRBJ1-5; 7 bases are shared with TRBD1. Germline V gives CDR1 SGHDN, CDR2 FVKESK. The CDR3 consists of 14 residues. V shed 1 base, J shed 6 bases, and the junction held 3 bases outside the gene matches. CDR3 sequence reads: CASSQGGGSQPQHF. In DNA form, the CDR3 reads TGTGCCAGCAGCCAAGGAGGGGGCAGTCAGCCCCAGCATTTT.

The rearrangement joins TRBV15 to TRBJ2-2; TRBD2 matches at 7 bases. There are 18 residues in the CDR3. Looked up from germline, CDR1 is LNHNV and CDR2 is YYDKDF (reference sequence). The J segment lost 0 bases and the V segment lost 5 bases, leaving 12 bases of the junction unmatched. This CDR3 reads CATSDRVAGPSNTGELFF. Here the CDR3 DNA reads TGTGCCACCAGCGACCGGGTAGCGGGCCCTTCGAACACCGGGGAGCTGTTTTTT.

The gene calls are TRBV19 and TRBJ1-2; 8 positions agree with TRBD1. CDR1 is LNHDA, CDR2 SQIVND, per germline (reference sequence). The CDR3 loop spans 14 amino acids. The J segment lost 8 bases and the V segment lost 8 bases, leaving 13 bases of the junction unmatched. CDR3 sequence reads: CASRNTGTGEGYTF. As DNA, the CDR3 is TGTGCCAGTCGAAATACCGGGACAGGAGAGGGCTACACCTTC.

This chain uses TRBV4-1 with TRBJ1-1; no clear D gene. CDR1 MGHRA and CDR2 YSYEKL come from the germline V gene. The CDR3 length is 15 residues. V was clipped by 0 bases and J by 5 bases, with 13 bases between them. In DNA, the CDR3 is TGCGCCAGCAGCCAAGATACTCGAGGAAGGACTGAAGCTTTCTTT. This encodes CASSQDTRGRTEAFF.

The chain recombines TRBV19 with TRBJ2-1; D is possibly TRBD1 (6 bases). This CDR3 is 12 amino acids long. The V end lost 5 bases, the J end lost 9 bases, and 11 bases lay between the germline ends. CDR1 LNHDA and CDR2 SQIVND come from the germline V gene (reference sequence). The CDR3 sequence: CASSSGQIEQFF. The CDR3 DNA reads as TGTGCCAGTAGTTCCGGACAGATTGAGCAGTTCTTC.

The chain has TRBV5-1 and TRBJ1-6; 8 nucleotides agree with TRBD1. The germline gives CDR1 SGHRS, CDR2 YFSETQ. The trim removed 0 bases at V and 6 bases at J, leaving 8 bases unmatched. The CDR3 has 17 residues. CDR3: CASSLVSGGGGNSPLHF. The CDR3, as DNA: TGCGCCAGCAGCTTGGTATCAGGGGGCGGAGGTAATTCACCCCTCCACTTT. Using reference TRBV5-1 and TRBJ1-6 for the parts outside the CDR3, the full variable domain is KAGVTQTPRYLIKTRGQQVTLSCSPISGHRSVSWYQQTPGQGLQFLFEYFSETQRNKGNFPGRFSGRQFSNSRSEMNVSTLELGDSALYLCASSLVSGGGGNSPLHFGNGTRLTVT.

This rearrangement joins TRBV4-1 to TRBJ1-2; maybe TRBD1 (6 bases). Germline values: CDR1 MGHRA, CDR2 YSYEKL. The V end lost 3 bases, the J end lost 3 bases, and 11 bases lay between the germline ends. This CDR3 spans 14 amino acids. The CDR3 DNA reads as TGCGCCAGCAGCCACCTGGGGGGGCACTATGGCTACACCTTC. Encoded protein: CASSHLGGHYGYTF.

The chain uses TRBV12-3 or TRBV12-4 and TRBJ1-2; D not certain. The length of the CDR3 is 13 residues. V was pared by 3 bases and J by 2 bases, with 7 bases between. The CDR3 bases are TGTGCCAGCAGTTTGTTCCGGAACTATGGCTACACCTTC. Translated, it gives CASSLFRNYGYTF.

CDR3 DNA sequence: TGTGCCAGCAGGTGGACTAGCGGGATCAGATACAATGAGCAGTTCTTC. Encoded protein: CASRWTSGIRYNEQFF. The gene calls are TRBV5-4 and TRBJ2-1; the match to TRBD2 covers 12 bases. V trimming: 5 bases; J trimming: 4 bases; junction bases outside the gene matches: 7. The length of the CDR3 is 16 residues. The germline CDR1 and CDR2 sequences are SGHNT and YYREEE (reference sequence). Using reference TRBV5-4 and TRBJ2-1 for the parts outside the CDR3, the full variable domain is ETGVTQSPTHLIKTRGQQVTLRCSSQSGHNTVSWYQQALGQGPQFIFQYYREEENGRGNFPPRFSGLQFPNYSSELNVNALELDDSALYLCASRWTSGIRYNEQFFGPGTRLTVL.

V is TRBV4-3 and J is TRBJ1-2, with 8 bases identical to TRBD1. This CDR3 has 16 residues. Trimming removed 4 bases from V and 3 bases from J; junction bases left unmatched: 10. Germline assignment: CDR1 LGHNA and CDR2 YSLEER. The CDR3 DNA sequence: TGCGCCAGCAGCCGCCGAACAGGGGGATTAGACTATGGCTACACCTTC. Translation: CASSRRTGGLDYGYTF.

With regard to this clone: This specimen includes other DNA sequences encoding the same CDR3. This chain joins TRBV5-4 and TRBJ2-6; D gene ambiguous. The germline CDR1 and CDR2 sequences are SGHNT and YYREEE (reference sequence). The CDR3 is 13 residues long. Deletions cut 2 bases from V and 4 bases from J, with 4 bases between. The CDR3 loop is CASSFSGANVLTF. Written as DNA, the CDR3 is TGTGCCAGCAGCTTCTCCGGGGCCAACGTCCTGACTTTC.

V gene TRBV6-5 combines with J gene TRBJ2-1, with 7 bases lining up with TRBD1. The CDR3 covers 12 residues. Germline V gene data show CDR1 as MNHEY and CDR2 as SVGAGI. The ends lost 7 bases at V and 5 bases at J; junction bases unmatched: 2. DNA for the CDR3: TGTGCCAGCAAGACAGGGAACAATGAGCAGTTCTTC. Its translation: CASKTGNNEQFF.

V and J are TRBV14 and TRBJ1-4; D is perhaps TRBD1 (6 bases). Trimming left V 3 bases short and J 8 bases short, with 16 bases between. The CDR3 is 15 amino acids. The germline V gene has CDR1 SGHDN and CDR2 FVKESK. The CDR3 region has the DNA TGTGCCAGCAGCCAGCCTACAGGGAATCGAGAAAAACTGTTTTTT. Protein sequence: CASSQPTGNREKLFF. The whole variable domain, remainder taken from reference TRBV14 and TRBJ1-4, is EAGVTQFPSHSVIEKGQTVTLRCDPISGHDNLYWYRRVMGKEIKFLLHFVKESKQDESGMPNNRFLAERTGGTYSTLKVQPAELEDSGVYFCASSQPTGNREKLFFGSGTQLSVL.

CDR3 protein: CASSLGGSSDTQYF. CDR3 bases: TGTGCCAGCAGCTTAGGCGGGAGTTCAGATACGCAGTATTTT. This chain connects TRBV7-2 to TRBJ2-3; 7 bases are a match to TRBD2. Germline V gives CDR1 SGHTA, CDR2 FQGNSA. This CDR3 is built from 14 residues. Trimming at V came to 1 base and at J to 4 bases, leaving 2 bases not matched to a gene.

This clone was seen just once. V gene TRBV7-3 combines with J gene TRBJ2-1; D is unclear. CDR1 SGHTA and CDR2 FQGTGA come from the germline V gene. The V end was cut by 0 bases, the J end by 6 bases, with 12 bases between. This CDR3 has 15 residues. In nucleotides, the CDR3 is TGTGCCAGCAGCTTAACGTCGGTCGCCGGCAATGAGCAGTTCTTC. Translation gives CASSLTSVAGNEQFF.

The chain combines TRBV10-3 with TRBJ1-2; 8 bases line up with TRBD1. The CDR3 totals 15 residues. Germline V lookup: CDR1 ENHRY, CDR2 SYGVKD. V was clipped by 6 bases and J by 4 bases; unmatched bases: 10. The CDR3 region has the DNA TGTGCCATCAGCCTCAGGGGGCGAGGCGGCTATGGCTACACCTTC. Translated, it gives CAISLRGRGGYGYTF.

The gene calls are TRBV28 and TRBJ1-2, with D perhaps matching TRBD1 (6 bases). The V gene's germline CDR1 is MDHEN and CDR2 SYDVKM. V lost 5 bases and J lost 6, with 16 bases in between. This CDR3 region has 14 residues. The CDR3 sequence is CASSPRRGRDGYTF. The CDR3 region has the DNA TGTGCCAGCAGTCCCCGAAGGGGGAGAGATGGCTACACCTTC.

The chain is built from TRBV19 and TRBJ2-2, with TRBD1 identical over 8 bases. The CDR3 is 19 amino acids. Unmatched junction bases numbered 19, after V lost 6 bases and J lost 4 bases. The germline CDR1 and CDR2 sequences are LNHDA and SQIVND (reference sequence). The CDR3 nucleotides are TGTGCCAGTAGGCACACACCGGGCAGTTGGACAGGGAGCACCGGGGAGCTGTTTTTT. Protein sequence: CASRHTPGSWTGSTGELFF.

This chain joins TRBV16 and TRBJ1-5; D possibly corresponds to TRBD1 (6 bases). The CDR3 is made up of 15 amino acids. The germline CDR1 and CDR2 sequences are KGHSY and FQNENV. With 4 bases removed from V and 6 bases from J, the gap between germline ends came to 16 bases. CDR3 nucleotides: TGTGCCAGCAGCCCCAGGGGCCACGGGGCTCAGCCCCAGCATTTT. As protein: CASSPRGHGAQPQHF. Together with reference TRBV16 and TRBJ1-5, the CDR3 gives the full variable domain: GEEVAQTPKHLVRGEGQKAKLYCAPIKGHSYVFWYQQVLKNEFKFLISFQNENVFDETGMPKERFSAKCLPNSPCSLEIQATKLEDSAVYFCASSPRGHGAQPQHFGDGTRLSIL.

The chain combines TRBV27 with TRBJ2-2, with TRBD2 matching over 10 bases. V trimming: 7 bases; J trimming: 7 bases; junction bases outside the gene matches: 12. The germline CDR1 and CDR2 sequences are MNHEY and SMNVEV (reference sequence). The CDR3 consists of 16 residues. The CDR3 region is CASITSGTSRGGELFF. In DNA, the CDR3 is TGTGCCAGCATAACTAGCGGGACGTCACGTGGCGGGGAGCTGTTTTTT.

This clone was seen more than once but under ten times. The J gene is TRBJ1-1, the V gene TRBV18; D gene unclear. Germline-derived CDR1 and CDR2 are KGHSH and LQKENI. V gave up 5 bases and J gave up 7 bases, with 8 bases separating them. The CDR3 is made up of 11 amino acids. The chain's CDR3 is CASSETIEAFF. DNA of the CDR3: TGTGCCAGCTCAGAGACTATTGAAGCTTTCTTT.

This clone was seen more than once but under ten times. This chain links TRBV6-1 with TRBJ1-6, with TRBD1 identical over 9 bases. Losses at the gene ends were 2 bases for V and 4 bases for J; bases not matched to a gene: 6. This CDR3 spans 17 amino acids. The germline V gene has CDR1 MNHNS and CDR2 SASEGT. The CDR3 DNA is TGTGCCAGCAGTGAAATTGGGACAGGGCTTTATAATTCACCCCTCCACTTT. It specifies CASSEIGTGLYNSPLHF.

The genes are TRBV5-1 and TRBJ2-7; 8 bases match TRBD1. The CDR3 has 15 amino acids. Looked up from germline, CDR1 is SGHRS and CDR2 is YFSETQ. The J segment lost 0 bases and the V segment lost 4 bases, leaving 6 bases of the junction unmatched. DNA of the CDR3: TGCGCCAGCAGCCACGGGACAGGCGTCTCCTACGAGCAGTACTTC. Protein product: CASSHGTGVSYEQYF.

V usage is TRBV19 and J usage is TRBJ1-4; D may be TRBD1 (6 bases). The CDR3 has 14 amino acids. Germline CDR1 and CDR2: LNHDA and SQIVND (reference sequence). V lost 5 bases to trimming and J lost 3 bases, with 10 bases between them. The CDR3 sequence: CASSAQGPNEKLFF. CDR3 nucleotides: TGTGCCAGTAGTGCACAGGGCCCTAATGAAAAACTGTTTTTT.

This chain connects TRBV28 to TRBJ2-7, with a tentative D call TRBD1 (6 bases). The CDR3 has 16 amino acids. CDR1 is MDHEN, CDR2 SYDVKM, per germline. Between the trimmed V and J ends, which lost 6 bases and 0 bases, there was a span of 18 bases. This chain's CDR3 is CASSSGQLGSSYEQYF. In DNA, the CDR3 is TGTGCCAGCAGCAGCGGACAGCTGGGGAGCTCCTACGAGCAGTACTTC. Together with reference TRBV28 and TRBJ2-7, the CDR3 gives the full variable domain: DVKVTQSSRYLVKRTGEKVFLECVQDMDHENMFWYRQDPGLGLRLIYFSYDVKMKEKGDIPEGYSVSREKKERFSLILESASTNQTSMYLCASSSGQLGSSYEQYFGPGTRLTVT.

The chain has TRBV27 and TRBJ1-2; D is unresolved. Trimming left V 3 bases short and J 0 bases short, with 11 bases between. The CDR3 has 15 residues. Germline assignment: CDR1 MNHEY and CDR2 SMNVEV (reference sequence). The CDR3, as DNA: TGTGCCAGCAGTTTCCGAATAACTTCTAACTATGGCTACACCTTC. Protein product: CASSFRITSNYGYTF.

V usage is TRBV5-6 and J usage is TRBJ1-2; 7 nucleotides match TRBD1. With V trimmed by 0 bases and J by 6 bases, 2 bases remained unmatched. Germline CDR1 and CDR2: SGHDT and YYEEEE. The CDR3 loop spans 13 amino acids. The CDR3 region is CASSLGQGDGYTF. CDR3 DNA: TGTGCCAGCAGCTTGGGACAGGGTGATGGCTACACCTTC.

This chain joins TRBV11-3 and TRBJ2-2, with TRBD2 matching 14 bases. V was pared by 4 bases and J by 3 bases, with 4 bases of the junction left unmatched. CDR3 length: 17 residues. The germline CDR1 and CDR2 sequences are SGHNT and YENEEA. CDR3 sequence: CASSSPGLAGDTGELFF. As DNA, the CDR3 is TGTGCCAGCAGCTCACCGGGACTAGCGGGGGACACCGGGGAGCTGTTTTTT. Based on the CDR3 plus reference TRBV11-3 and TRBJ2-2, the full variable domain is EAGVVQSPRYKIIEKKQPVAFWCNPISGHNTLYWYLQNLGQGPELLIRYENEEAVDDSQLPKDRFSAERLKGVDSTLKIQPAELGDSAVYLCASSSPGLAGDTGELFFGEGSRLTVL.

CDR3 region: CASTPRVSGGSEAFF. CDR3 nucleotide sequence: TGTGCCAGCACCCCTCGAGTCTCGGGGGGATCAGAAGCTTTCTTT. The chain has TRBV6-5 and TRBJ1-1, with TRBD1 as a possible D gene (5 bases). V was clipped by 7 bases and J by 8 bases, with 23 bases between them. The CDR3 runs 15 residues. The V gene's germline CDR1 is MNHEY and CDR2 SVGAGI.

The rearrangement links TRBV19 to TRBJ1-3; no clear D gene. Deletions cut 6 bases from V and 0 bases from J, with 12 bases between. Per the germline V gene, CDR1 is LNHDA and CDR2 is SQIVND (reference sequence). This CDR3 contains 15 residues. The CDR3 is CASRKSRVSGNTIYF. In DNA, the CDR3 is TGTGCCAGTAGGAAGAGTCGGGTCTCTGGAAACACCATATATTTT.

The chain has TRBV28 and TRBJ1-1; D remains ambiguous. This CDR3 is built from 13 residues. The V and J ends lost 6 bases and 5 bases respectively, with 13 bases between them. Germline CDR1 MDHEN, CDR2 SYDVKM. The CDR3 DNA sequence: TGTGCCAGCAGGAAAGAGCGGAGGACTGAAGCTTTCTTT. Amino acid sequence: CASRKERRTEAFF.

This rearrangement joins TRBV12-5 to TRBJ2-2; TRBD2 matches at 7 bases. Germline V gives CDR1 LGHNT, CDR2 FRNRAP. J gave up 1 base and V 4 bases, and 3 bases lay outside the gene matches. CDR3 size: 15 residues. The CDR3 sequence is CASGWGGRNTGELFF. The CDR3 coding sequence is TGTGCTAGTGGTTGGGGCGGGAGGAACACCGGGGAGCTGTTTTTT.